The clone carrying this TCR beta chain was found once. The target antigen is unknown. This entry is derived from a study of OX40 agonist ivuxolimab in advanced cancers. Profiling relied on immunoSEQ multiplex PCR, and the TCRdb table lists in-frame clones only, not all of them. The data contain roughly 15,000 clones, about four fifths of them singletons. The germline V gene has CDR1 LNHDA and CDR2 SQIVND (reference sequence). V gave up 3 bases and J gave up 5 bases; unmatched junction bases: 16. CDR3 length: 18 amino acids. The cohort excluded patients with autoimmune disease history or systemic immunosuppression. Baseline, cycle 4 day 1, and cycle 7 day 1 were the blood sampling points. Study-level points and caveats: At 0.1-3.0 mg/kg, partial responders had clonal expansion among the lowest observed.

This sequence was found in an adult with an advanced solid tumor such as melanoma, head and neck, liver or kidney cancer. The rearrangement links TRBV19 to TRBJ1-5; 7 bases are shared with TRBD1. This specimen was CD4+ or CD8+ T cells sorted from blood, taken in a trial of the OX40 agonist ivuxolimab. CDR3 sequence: CASSIIGTAVVLDQPQHF. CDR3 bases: TGTGCCAGTAGTATTATTGGGACAGCGGTCGTCCTAGATCAGCCCCAGCATTTT.